The 17 T cell receptor beta chains below come from one sample, sequenced in a study of blood T cell repertoires in COVID-19. Profiled with immunoSEQ multiplex PCR; TCRdb holds only in-frame clones, not every one. The profile shows 400,000 or so clones, less than 95% of them singletons. Source material: PBMCs or T cells enriched from blood (not recorded which). The receptors shown here come from a man aged 18-30 years who had recovered from COVID-19.

CDR3 sequence: CASSPWGDRAMKWEQFF. CDR3 nucleotide sequence: TGTGCCAGCAGTCCATGGGGGGACAGGGCCATGAAATGGGAGCAGTTCTTC. The chain uses TRBV28 and TRBJ2-1; 9 positions match TRBD1. Germline loops: CDR1 MDHEN, CDR2 SYDVKM. This CDR3 has 17 residues. Trimming cost V 5 bases and J 10 bases; bases outside gene matches: 18.

V usage is TRBV27 and J usage is TRBJ1-1, with 7 nucleotides matching TRBD1. The CDR3 has 16 amino acids. Germline-derived CDR1 and CDR2 are MNHEY and SMNVEV (reference sequence). V shed 5 bases, J shed 10 bases, and the junction held 19 bases outside the gene matches. The CDR3 region is CASSNIMRQGPFGAFF. DNA for the CDR3: TGTGCCAGCAGTAATATAATGAGACAGGGCCCCTTTGGAGCTTTCTTT.

The V call is TRBV6-5, the J call TRBJ1-4, with D hard to call. Germline values: CDR1 MNHEY, CDR2 SVGAGI. Trimming pared 6 bases from V and 5 bases from J, leaving 10 bases between. This CDR3 comprises 13 residues. CDR3 nucleotide sequence: TGTGCCAGCAGCCCACAATTGAATGAAAAACTGTTTTTT. It yields the protein CASSPQLNEKLFF.

The rearrangement uses TRBV5-4 and TRBJ2-5, with D perhaps TRBD1 (6 bases). This CDR3 spans 14 amino acids. Between the trimmed V and J ends, which lost 3 bases and 3 bases, there was a span of 12 bases. Germline CDR1 and CDR2: SGHNT and YYREEE (reference sequence). Here the CDR3 reads CASSSYPGEETQYF. CDR3 DNA sequence: TGTGCCAGCAGCTCCTATCCAGGGGAAGAGACCCAGTACTTC.

V is TRBV7-8 and J is TRBJ1-1; D is unclear. Germline loops: CDR1 SGHVS, CDR2 FQNEAQ. Trimming stripped 6 bases from V and 6 bases from J, with 8 bases between. This CDR3 is built from 11 residues. The DNA of the CDR3 is TGTGCCAGCAGGGGAGGTCCTGAAGCTTTCTTT. Translation gives CASRGGPEAFF.

This clone was observed a handful of times. The chain couples TRBV27 to TRBJ1-2; TRBD1 agrees at 7 bases. This CDR3 contains 14 residues. Per germline, CDR1 MNHEY and CDR2 SMNVEV (reference sequence). The trim removed 6 bases at V and 5 bases at J, leaving 9 bases unmatched. The CDR3 coding sequence is TGTGCCAGCAGGCGAATACAGGGGATGTATGGCTACACCTTC. This encodes CASRRIQGMYGYTF.

The chain joins TRBV29-1 to TRBJ2-3; 9 positions match TRBD1. This CDR3 region has 13 residues. In germline, CDR1 is SQVTM, CDR2 ANQGSEA. Trimming cost V 6 bases and J 4 bases; bases outside gene matches: 5. CDR3 bases: TGCAGCGTGCGACAGGGGGGGGCAGATACGCAGTATTTT. It is translated as CSVRQGGADTQYF.

A single count supports this clone. The chain is built from TRBV5-4 and TRBJ1-1; a possible D gene is TRBD1 (5 bases). The CDR3 covers 13 residues. The germline CDR1 and CDR2 sequences are SGHNT and YYREEE (reference sequence). Trimming removed 10 bases at V and 0 bases at J, with 13 bases between. CDR3 coding DNA: TGTGCCTTGACAGATGACATGAACACTGAAGCTTTCTTT. It yields the protein CALTDDMNTEAFF.

The chain recombines TRBV7-9 with TRBJ1-5, with a possible D match to TRBD1 (6 bases). The germline V gene has CDR1 SEHNR and CDR2 FQNEAQ (reference sequence). This CDR3 is 14 amino acids long. Trimming took 4 bases from V and 4 from J, leaving 11 bases between them. The CDR3 reads CASSSDSWNQPQHF. Written as DNA, the CDR3 is TGTGCCAGCAGCTCGGACAGCTGGAATCAGCCCCAGCATTTT.

V and J are TRBV7-3 and TRBJ2-5, with D possibly being TRBD1 (5 bases). There are 15 residues in the CDR3. Germline values: CDR1 SGHTA, CDR2 FQGTGA. V was shortened by 2 bases and J by 5 bases, with 15 bases between the two germline ends. CDR3 region: CASSLQGRKGETQYF. CDR3 DNA sequence: TGTGCCAGCAGCTTACAGGGAAGAAAAGGGGAGACCCAGTACTTC.

The V call is TRBV2, the J call TRBJ1-4, with D perhaps TRBD1 (6 bases). The germline CDR1 and CDR2 sequences are SNHLY and FYNNEI. V was pared by 9 bases and J by 2 bases, with 10 bases between. The CDR3 is 13 amino acids. The CDR3 bases are TGTGCCAGACAGGGTCCCACTAATGAAAAACTGTTTTTT. It specifies CARQGPTNEKLFF. The entire variable domain, with the rest obtained from reference TRBV2 and TRBJ1-4, is as follows: EPEVTQTPSHQVTQMGQEVILRCVPISNHLYFYWYRQILGQKVEFLVSFYNNEISEKSEIFDDQFSVERPDGSNFTLKIRSTKLEDSAMYFCARQGPTNEKLFFGSGTQLSVL.

This chain connects TRBV29-1 to TRBJ2-7; maybe TRBD1 (5 bases). V was trimmed by 3 bases and J by 2 bases, leaving 14 bases between them. Per germline, CDR1 SQVTM and CDR2 ANQGSEA. The CDR3 sequence is 14 residues long. This chain's CDR3 is CSVEVRGAPYEQYF. CDR3 DNA: TGCAGCGTTGAGGTGCGTGGGGCTCCCTACGAGCAGTACTTC.

The rearrangement links TRBV5-6 to TRBJ1-2; D perhaps matches TRBD1 (6 bases). Between the trimmed V and J ends, which lost 4 bases and 2 bases, there was a span of 12 bases. Germline-derived CDR1 and CDR2 are SGHDT and YYEEEE. The CDR3 runs 14 residues. The CDR3 DNA reads TGTGCCAGCAGCATTTGGACAGAGAACTATGGCTACACCTTC. This encodes CASSIWTENYGYTF.

This clone was found once. This chain uses TRBV30 with TRBJ1-5; 7 positions agree with TRBD1. The V segment lost 1 base and the J segment 8 bases; nucleotides outside the gene matches: 2. The CDR3 extends over 12 amino acids. Germline V CDR1 and CDR2: GTSNPN, SVGIG (reference sequence). CDR3 residues: CAWSDRGKPQHF. CDR3 coding DNA: TGTGCCTGGAGTGACAGGGGTAAGCCCCAGCATTTT.

The chain employs TRBV11-2 and TRBJ1-2, with 10 bases identical to TRBD1. Germline V gene data show CDR1 as SGHAT and CDR2 as FQNNGV. The CDR3 has 13 residues. V dropped 4 bases and J dropped 7; count of bases not matched to a gene: 3. The CDR3 nucleotides are TGTGCCAGCAGCTCGGACAGGGGGTTTGGCTACACCTTC. Protein: CASSSDRGFGYTF.

This chain joins TRBV10-3 and TRBJ2-7; maybe TRBD2 (6 bases). Looked up from germline, CDR1 is ENHRY and CDR2 is SYGVKD. The length of the CDR3 is 15 residues. Trimming removed 5 bases from V and 0 bases from J, with 14 bases in between. The CDR3 sequence is CAISLAEAGSYEQYF. The CDR3 bases are TGTGCCATCAGTTTAGCGGAGGCGGGCTCCTACGAGCAGTACTTC.

This chain joins TRBV27 and TRBJ2-5; 7 bases fit TRBD1. The CDR3 totals 13 residues. Trimming took 6 bases from V and 4 from J; bases not matched to a gene: 5. Looked up from germline, CDR1 is MNHEY and CDR2 is SMNVEV (reference sequence). The CDR3 is CASSARQGETQYF. As DNA, the CDR3 is TGTGCCAGCAGCGCCAGACAGGGAGAGACCCAGTACTTC.